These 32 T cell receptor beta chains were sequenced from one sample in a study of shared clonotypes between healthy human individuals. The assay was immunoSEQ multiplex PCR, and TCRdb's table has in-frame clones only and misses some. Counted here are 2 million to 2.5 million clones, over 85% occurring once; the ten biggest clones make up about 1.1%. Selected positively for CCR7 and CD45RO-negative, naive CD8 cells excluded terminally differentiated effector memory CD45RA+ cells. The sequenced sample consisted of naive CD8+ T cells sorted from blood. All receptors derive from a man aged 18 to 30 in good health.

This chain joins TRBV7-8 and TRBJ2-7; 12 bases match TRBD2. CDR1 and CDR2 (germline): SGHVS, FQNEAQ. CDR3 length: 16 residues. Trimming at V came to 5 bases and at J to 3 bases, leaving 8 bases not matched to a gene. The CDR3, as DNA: TGTGCCAGCAGCCGCGGACTAGCGGGAATGGTCTACGAGCAGTACTTC. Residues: CASSRGLAGMVYEQYF.

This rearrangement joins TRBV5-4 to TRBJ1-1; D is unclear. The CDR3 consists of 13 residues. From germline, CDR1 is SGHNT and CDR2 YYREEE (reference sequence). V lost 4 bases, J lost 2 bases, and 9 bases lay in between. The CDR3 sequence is CASSHESNTEAFF. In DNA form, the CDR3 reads TGTGCCAGCAGCCATGAAAGTAACACTGAAGCTTTCTTT.

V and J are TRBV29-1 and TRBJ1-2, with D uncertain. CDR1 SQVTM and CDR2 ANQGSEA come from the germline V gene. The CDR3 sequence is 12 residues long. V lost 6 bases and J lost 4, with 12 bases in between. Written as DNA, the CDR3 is TGCAGCGTCGTCGGGGTGGGCTATGGCTACACCTTC. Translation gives CSVVGVGYGYTF.

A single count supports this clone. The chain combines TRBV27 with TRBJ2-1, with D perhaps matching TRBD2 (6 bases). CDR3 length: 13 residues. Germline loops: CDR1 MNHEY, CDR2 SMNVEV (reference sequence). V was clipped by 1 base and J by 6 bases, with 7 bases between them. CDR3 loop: CASSLYGGNEQFF. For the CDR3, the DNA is TGTGCCAGCAGTTTATACGGGGGCAATGAGCAGTTCTTC.

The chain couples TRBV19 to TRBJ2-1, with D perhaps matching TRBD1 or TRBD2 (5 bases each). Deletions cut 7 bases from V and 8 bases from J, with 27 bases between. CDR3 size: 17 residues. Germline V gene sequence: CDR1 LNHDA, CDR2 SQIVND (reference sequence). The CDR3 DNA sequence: TGTGCCAGTAAGGCAGGGTCCGAAATGGGGGTGAGAGATGAGCAGTTCTTC. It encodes CASKAGSEMGVRDEQFF.

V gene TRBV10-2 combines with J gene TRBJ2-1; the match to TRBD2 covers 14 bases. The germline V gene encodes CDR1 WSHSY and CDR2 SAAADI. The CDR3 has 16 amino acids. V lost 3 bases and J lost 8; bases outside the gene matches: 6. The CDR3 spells CASSEGLAGGLDEQFF. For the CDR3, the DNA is TGCGCCAGCAGTGAAGGACTAGCGGGGGGACTGGATGAGCAGTTCTTC.

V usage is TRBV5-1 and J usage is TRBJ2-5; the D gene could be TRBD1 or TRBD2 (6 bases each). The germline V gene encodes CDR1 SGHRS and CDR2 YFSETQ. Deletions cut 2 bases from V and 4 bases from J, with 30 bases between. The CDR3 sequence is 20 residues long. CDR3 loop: CASSFRLRTRDTRRGETQYF. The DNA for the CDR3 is TGCGCCAGCAGCTTTCGACTGAGAACCCGGGACACTCGGCGGGGAGAGACCCAGTACTTC.

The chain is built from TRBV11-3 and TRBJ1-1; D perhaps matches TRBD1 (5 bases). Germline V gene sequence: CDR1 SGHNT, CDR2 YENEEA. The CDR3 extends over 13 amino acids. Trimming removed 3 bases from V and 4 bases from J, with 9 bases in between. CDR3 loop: CASSFTGGTEAFF. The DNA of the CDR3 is TGTGCCAGCAGCTTTACCGGGGGCACTGAAGCTTTCTTT.

CDR3 in DNA: TGCGCCAGCAGCCAAGATCTTGGGACAGGGTCAATCAATGAGCAGTTCTTC. Encoded protein: CASSQDLGTGSINEQFF. The chain links TRBV4-3 to TRBJ2-1; 9 bases agree with TRBD1. Germline assignment: CDR1 LGHNA and CDR2 YSLEER. The CDR3 length is 17 residues. Germline trimming cut 0 bases from V and 6 bases from J; bases unmatched to any gene: 9.

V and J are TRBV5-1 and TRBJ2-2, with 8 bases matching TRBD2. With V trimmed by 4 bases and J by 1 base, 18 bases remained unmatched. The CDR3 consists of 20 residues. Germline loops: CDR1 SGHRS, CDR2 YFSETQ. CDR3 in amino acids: CASSRTLGLAAVRNTGELFF. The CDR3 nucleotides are TGCGCCAGCAGCCGGACGCTCGGACTAGCTGCGGTCCGGAACACCGGGGAGCTGTTTTTT.

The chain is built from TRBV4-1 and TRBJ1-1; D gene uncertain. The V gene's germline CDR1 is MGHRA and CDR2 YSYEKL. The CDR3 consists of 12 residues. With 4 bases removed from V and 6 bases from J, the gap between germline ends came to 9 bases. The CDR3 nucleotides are TGCGCCAGCAGCCCCCCCCAATCTGAAGCTTTCTTT. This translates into CASSPPQSEAFF.

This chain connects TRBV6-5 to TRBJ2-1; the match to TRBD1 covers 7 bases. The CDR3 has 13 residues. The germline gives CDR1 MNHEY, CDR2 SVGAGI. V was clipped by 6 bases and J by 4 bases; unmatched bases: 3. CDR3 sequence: CASSGTVYNEQFF. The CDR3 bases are TGTGCCAGCAGCGGGACAGTTTACAATGAGCAGTTCTTC.

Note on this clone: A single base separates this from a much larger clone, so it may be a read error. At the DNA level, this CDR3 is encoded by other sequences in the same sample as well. The CDR3 is CASSSNYEQYF. The CDR3 DNA reads as TGTGCCAGCAGTTCCAACTACGAGCAGTACTTC. This rearrangement joins TRBV27 to TRBJ2-7; D unclear. Deletions cut 4 bases from V and 3 bases from J, with 4 bases between. The CDR3 length is 11 residues. In germline, CDR1 is MNHEY, CDR2 SMNVEV (reference sequence).

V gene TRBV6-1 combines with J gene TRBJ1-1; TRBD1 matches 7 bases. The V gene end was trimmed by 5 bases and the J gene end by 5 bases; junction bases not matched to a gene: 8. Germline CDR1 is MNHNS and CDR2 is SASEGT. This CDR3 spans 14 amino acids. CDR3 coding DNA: TGTGCCAGCAGTACCGCAGGGGGGTGGACTGAAGCTTTCTTT. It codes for CASSTAGGWTEAFF.

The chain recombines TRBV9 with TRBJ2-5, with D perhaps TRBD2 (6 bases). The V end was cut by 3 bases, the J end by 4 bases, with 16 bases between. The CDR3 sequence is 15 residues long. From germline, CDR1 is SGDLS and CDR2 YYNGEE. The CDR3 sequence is CASSDGVGGGETQYF. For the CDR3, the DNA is TGTGCCAGCAGCGATGGGGTCGGGGGAGGAGAGACCCAGTACTTC.

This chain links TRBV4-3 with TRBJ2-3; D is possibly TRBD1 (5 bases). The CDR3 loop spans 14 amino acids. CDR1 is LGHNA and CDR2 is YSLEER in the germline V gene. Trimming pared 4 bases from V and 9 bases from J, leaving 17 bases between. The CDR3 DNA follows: TGCGCCAGCAGCCCTTTCCCCGACAGCCCAACGCAGTATTTT. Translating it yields CASSPFPDSPTQYF.

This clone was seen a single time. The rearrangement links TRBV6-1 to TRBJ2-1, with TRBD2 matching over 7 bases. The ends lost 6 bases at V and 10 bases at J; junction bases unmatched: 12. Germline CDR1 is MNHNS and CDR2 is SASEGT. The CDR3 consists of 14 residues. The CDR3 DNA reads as TGTGCCAGCAGGGGAACGTCCGGGAGGTGGGAGCAGTTCTTC. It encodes CASRGTSGRWEQFF.

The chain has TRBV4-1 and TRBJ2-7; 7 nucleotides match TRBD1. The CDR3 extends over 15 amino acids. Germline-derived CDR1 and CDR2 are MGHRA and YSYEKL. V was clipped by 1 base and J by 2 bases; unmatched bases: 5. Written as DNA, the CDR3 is TGCGCCAGCAGCCAAGCCCGACAGGGTACCTACGAGCAGTACTTC. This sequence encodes CASSQARQGTYEQYF.

The CDR3 spells CASSQGASGSEQYF. In nucleotides, the CDR3 is TGCGCCAGCAGCCAAGGGGCTAGCGGGAGCGAGCAGTACTTC. The chain joins TRBV4-1 to TRBJ2-7; 10 bases fit TRBD2. CDR3 size: 14 residues. CDR1 MGHRA and CDR2 YSYEKL come from the germline V gene. V trimming: 1 base; J trimming: 6 bases; junction bases outside the gene matches: 3.

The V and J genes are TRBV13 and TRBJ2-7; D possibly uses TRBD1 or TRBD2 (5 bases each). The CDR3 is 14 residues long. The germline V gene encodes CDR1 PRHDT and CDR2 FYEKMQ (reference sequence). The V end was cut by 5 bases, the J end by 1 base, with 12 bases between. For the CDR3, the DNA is TGTGCCAGCAGCCACGGGGCTCTTTCCTACGAGCAGTACTTC. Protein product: CASSHGALSYEQYF.

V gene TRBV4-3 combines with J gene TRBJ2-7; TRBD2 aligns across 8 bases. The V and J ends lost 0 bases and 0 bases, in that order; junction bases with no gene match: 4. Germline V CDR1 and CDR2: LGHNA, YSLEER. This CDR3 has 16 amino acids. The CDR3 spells CASSQDASGSSYEQYF. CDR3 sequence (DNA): TGCGCCAGCAGCCAAGATGCCAGCGGGAGCTCCTACGAGCAGTACTTC.

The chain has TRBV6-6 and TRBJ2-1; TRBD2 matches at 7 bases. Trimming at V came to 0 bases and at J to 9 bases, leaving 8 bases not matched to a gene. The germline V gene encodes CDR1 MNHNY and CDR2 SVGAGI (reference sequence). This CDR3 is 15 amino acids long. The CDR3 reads CASSYSAGAAGEQFF. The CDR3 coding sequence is TGTGCCAGCAGTTACTCTGCGGGAGCAGCGGGTGAGCAGTTCTTC.

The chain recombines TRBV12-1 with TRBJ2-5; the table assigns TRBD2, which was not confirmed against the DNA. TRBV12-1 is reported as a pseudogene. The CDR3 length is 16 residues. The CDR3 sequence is CASSRLLAGREETQYF. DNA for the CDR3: TGTGCCAGCAGCCGACTACTAGCGGGGCGGGAAGAGACCCAGTACTTC.

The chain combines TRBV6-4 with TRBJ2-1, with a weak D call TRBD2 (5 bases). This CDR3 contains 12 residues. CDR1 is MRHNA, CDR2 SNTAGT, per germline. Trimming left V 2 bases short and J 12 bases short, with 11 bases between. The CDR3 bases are TGTGCCAGCAGTGACGCGGGCGGTGGGCAGTTCTTC. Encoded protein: CASSDAGGGQFF.

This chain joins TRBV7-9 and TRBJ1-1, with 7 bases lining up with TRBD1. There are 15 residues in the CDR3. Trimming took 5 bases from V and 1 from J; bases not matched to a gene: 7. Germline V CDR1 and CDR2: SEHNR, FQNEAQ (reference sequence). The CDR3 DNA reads TGTGCCAGCAGCACACCCGGGACAGCGAACACTGAAGCTTTCTTT. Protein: CASSTPGTANTEAFF.

The DNA of the CDR3 is TGTGCCAGTAGTTGGAGGCTGAACACTGAAGCTTTCTTT. It translates to CASSWRLNTEAFF. The chain is built from TRBV19 and TRBJ1-1; no firm D call. V lost 5 bases and J 0 bases, leaving 7 bases between the germline ends. CDR1 and CDR2 from the germline V gene are LNHDA and SQIVND (reference sequence). This CDR3 contains 13 residues.

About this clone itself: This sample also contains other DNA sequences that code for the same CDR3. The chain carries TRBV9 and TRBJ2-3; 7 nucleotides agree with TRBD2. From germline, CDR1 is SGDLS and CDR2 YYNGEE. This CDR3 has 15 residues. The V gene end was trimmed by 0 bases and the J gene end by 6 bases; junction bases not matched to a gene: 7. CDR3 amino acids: CASSVGGAGTDTQYF. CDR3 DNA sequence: TGTGCCAGCAGCGTAGGAGGAGCGGGGACGGATACGCAGTATTTT. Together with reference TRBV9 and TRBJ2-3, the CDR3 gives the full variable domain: DSGVTQTPKHLITATGQRVTLRCSPRSGDLSVYWYQQSLDQGLQFLIQYYNGEERAKGNILERFSAQQFPDLHSELNLSSLELGDSALYFCASSVGGAGTDTQYFGPGTRLTVL.

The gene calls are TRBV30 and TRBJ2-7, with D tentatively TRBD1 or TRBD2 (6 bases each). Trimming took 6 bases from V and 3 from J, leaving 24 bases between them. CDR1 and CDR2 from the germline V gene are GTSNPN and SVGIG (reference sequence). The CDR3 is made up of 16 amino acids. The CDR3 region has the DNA TGTGCCTGCTCGGGGGCGGGGAGGCAAGTCTTCTACGAGCAGTACTTC. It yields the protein CACSGAGRQVFYEQYF.

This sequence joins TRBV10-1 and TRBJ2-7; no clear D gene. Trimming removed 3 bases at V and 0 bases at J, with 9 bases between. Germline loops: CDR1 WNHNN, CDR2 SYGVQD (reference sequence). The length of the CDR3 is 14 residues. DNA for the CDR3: TGCGCCAGCAGTGATTCAGCAAACTCCTACGAGCAGTACTTC. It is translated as CASSDSANSYEQYF.

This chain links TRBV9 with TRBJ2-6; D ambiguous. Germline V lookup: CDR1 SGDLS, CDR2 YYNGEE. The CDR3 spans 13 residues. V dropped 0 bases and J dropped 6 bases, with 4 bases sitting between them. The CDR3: CASSVGMANVLTF. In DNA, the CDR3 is TGTGCCAGCAGCGTAGGCATGGCCAACGTCCTGACTTTC.

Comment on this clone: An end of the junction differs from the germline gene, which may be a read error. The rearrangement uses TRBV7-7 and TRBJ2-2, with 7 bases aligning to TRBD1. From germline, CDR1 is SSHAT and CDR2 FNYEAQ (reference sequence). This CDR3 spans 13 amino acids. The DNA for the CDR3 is TGTGCTAGCAGCCCGACAGGGCACGGGGAGCTGTTTTTT. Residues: CASSPTGHGELFF.

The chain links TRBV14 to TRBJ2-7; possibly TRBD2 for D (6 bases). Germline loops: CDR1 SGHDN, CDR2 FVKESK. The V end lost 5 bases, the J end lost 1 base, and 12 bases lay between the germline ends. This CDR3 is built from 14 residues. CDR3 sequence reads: CASSSREPSYEQYF. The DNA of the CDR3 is TGTGCCAGCAGCTCCCGGGAGCCATCCTACGAGCAGTACTTC. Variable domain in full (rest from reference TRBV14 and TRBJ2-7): EAGVTQFPSHSVIEKGQTVTLRCDPISGHDNLYWYRRVMGKEIKFLLHFVKESKQDESGMPNNRFLAERTGGTYSTLKVQPAELEDSGVYFCASSSREPSYEQYFGPGTRLTVT.